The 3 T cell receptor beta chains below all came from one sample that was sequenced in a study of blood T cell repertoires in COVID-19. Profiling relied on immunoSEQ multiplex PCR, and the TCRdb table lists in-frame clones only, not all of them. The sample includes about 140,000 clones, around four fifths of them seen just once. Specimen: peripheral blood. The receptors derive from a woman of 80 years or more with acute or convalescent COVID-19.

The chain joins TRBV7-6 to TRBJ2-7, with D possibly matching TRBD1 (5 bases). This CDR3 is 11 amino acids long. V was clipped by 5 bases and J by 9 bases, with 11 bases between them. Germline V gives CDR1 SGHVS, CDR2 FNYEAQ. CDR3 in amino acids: CASSPGQGQYF. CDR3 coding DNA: TGTGCCAGCAGCCCGGGTCAGGGGCAGTACTTC.

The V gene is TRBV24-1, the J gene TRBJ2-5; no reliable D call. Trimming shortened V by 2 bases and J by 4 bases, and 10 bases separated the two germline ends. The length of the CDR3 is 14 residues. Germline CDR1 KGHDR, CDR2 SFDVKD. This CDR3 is CATSDSPGRETQYF. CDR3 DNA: TGTGCCACCAGTGATTCCCCGGGTCGAGAGACCCAGTACTTC.

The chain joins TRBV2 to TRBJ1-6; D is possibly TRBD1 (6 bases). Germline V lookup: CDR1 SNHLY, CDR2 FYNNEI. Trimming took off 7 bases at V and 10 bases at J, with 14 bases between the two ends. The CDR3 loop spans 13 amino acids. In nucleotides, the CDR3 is TGTGCCAGCACGCAGGGAACAGGGTCACCCCTCCACTTT. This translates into CASTQGTGSPLHF.